The 30 T cell receptor beta chains below were found in one sample sequenced in a study of T cell responses to AZD1222 COVID-19 vaccine. The method was immunoSEQ multiplex PCR; TCRdb's version includes in-frame clones alone and lacks a portion of them. The table lists about 150,000 clones, about nine tenths of them singletons. Sequences were derived from peripheral blood, sampled on day 0 of AZD1222 vaccination. These receptors were obtained from an adult in good health.

The chain links TRBV30 to TRBJ1-5; possible D gene TRBD1, 5 bases. The length of the CDR3 is 13 residues. The V end was cut by 7 bases, the J end by 2 bases, with 12 bases between. CDR1 GTSNPN and CDR2 SVGIG come from the germline V gene (reference sequence). This CDR3 is CASQGGGNQPQHF. CDR3 nucleotides: TGTGCCTCCCAGGGCGGCGGCAATCAGCCCCAGCATTTT. Looking up the rest from reference TRBV30 and TRBJ1-5 gives the full variable domain: SQTIHQWPATLVQPVGSPLSLECTVEGTSNPNLYWYRQAAGRGLQLLFYSVGIGQISSEVPQNLSASRPQDRQFILSSKKLLLSDSGFYLCASQGGGNQPQHFGDGTRLSIL.

This clone was counted a few times. The genes are TRBV9 and TRBJ1-5; D gene ambiguous. CDR3 length: 13 amino acids. Between the trimmed V and J ends, which lost 0 bases and 6 bases, there was a span of 7 bases. Per the germline V gene, CDR1 is SGDLS and CDR2 is YYNGEE. CDR3 DNA sequence: TGTGCCAGCAGCGTAGGGATGGGTCAGCCCCAGCATTTT. Its translation is CASSVGMGQPQHF.

V gene TRBV24-1 combines with J gene TRBJ2-1, with a tentative D call TRBD1 (6 bases). Looked up from germline, CDR1 is KGHDR and CDR2 is SFDVKD. Trimming left V 0 bases short and J 2 bases short, with 10 bases between. The CDR3 is 16 residues long. CDR3 region: CATSDLGRGTYNEQFF. In DNA form, the CDR3 reads TGTGCCACCAGTGATTTGGGCAGGGGCACCTACAATGAGCAGTTCTTC.

This clone was observed a single time. The chain employs TRBV9 and TRBJ2-3; 12 nucleotides align to TRBD2. J gave up 1 base and V 3 bases, and 6 bases lay outside the gene matches. CDR1 and CDR2 (germline): SGDLS, YYNGEE. The CDR3 is 17 amino acids. This chain's CDR3 is CASSAERTSGGTDTQYF. CDR3 bases: TGTGCCAGCAGCGCTGAAAGGACTAGCGGGGGCACAGATACGCAGTATTTT.

V gene TRBV4-1 combines with J gene TRBJ1-2, with TRBD1 identical over 7 bases. The CDR3 extends over 14 amino acids. Germline CDR1 is MGHRA and CDR2 is YSYEKL. V shed 2 bases, J shed 4 bases, and the junction held 4 bases outside the gene matches. The CDR3 DNA sequence: TGCGCCAGCAGCCAAAGGACAGGCTTCTATGGCTACACCTTC. This gives the protein CASSQRTGFYGYTF.

The chain joins TRBV29-1 to TRBJ2-1; 9 bases align to TRBD2. The CDR3 consists of 13 residues. V lost 4 bases, J lost 6 bases, and 4 bases stayed unmatched. The germline V gene has CDR1 SQVTM and CDR2 ANQGSEA. Here the CDR3 reads CSVGGRAFNEQFF. Here the CDR3 DNA reads TGCAGCGTTGGCGGGAGGGCCTTCAATGAGCAGTTCTTC.

The V gene is TRBV11-1, the J gene TRBJ2-7, with 8 bases matching TRBD2. The CDR3 is made up of 15 amino acids. The ends lost 5 bases at V and 2 bases at J; junction bases unmatched: 8. CDR1 is SGHAT, CDR2 FQDESV, per germline (reference sequence). In nucleotides, the CDR3 is TGTGCCAGCAGCCCCGGGGGGGGCGCAACCTACGAGCAGTACTTC. Translating gives CASSPGGGATYEQYF.

The V gene is TRBV27, the J gene TRBJ1-1; D is unclear. The CDR3 has 13 amino acids. Germline V lookup: CDR1 MNHEY, CDR2 SMNVEV (reference sequence). V dropped 6 bases and J dropped 5 bases, with 13 bases sitting between them. CDR3 nucleotide sequence: TGTGCCAGCAGGCTAACCGGGAGAACTGAAGCTTTCTTT. Its protein is CASRLTGRTEAFF.

This sequence joins TRBV6-1 and TRBJ2-7; TRBD2 matches at 8 bases. The CDR3 contains 15 residues. The V and J ends lost 3 bases and 2 bases, in that order; junction bases with no gene match: 6. Germline CDR1 reads MNHNS; CDR2 reads SASEGT. The CDR3 nucleotides read TGTGCCAGCAGTGATTTAGCGGGGACCGCCTACGAGCAGTACTTC. This codes for CASSDLAGTAYEQYF.

V and J are TRBV27 and TRBJ1-2; maybe TRBD1 (5 bases). CDR1 and CDR2 (germline): MNHEY, SMNVEV (reference sequence). The CDR3 spans 15 residues. Trimming removed 7 bases at V and 1 base at J, with 16 bases between. The CDR3 region has the DNA TGTGCCAGCACCCCTTATGGGGCGGATAACTATGGCTACACCTTC. Translated: CASTPYGADNYGYTF.

The gene calls are TRBV19 and TRBJ1-6; 8 positions match TRBD1. The CDR3 loop spans 14 amino acids. Germline CDR1 is LNHDA and CDR2 is SQIVND (reference sequence). The J segment lost 6 bases and the V segment lost 10 bases, leaving 8 bases of the junction unmatched. CDR3 DNA sequence: TGTGCCACCAGAACGGGACAGGTTAATTCACCCCTCCACTTT. This sequence encodes CATRTGQVNSPLHF. The whole variable domain, remainder taken from reference TRBV19 and TRBJ1-6, is DGGITQSPKYLFRKEGQNVTLSCEQNLNHDAMYWYRQDPGQGLRLIYYSQIVNDFQKGDIAEGYSVSREKKESFPLTVTSAQKNPTAFYLCATRTGQVNSPLHFGNGTRLTVT.

V gene TRBV7-2 combines with J gene TRBJ2-1; 10 bases are shared with TRBD2. The CDR3 is made up of 15 amino acids. V dropped 6 bases and J dropped 2; count of bases not matched to a gene: 4. The germline CDR1 and CDR2 sequences are SGHTA and FQGNSA. Written as DNA, the CDR3 is TGTGCCAGCAGGATACTAGCGGGACCCTACAATGAGCAGTTCTTC. Encoded protein: CASRILAGPYNEQFF.

The rearrangement joins TRBV30 to TRBJ2-5; D gene unclear. The CDR3 runs 12 residues. Per germline, CDR1 GTSNPN and CDR2 SVGIG (reference sequence). Deletions cut 0 bases from V and 7 bases from J, with 9 bases between. DNA of the CDR3: TGTGCCTGGAGTGTCTCTAAGGGGACCCAGTACTTC. It codes for CAWSVSKGTQYF.

The V and J genes are TRBV6-2 or TRBV6-3 and TRBJ2-1; 7 nucleotides agree with TRBD1. Germline V gene data show CDR1 as MNHEY and CDR2 as SVGEGT. V shed 5 bases and J 9 bases; nucleotides not matched to a gene: 10. The CDR3 has 14 amino acids. In DNA form, the CDR3 reads TGTGCCAGCAGTCTCCCGGGACAGTTTAGTGAGCAGTTCTTC. Translating it yields CASSLPGQFSEQFF.

The rearrangement uses TRBV10-2 and TRBJ2-5; 7 nucleotides match TRBD2. The CDR3 spans 15 residues. With 2 bases clipped from V and 6 bases from J, the junction kept 9 bases outside the gene matches. Germline V gives CDR1 WSHSY, CDR2 SAAADI. The chain's CDR3 is CASSEAGRGTQTQYF. The CDR3 DNA is TGCGCCAGCAGTGAGGCAGGGAGGGGAACGCAGACCCAGTACTTC.

This chain links TRBV2 with TRBJ1-1; no clear D. CDR1 is SNHLY and CDR2 is FYNNEI in the germline V gene. CDR3 length: 13 amino acids. Trimming took 11 bases from V and 2 from J, leaving 15 bases between them. As DNA, the CDR3 is TGTGCCGCTCAATCGGACGGCAACACTGAAGCTTTCTTT. Its protein product is CAAQSDGNTEAFF.

This clone has just one count. Other nucleotide sequences in the sample specify the same CDR3. The rearrangement uses TRBV19 and TRBJ2-1, with 8 bases matching TRBD2. This CDR3 has 15 amino acids. Looked up from germline, CDR1 is LNHDA and CDR2 is SQIVND (reference sequence). J gave up 1 base and V 1 base, and 0 bases lay outside the gene matches. CDR3 sequence (DNA): TGTGCCAGTAGTATAGCGGGAGGGTCCTACAATGAGCAGTTCTTC. Residues: CASSIAGGSYNEQFF.

This chain links TRBV18 with TRBJ1-6, with D unclear. This CDR3 comprises 14 residues. V was cut by 3 bases and J by 5 bases, with 8 bases left in between. Germline loops: CDR1 KGHSH, CDR2 LQKENI. The CDR3 spells CASSPGRNNSPLHF. The CDR3 nucleotides are TGTGCCAGCTCACCTGGACGGAATAATTCACCCCTCCACTTT. The full variable domain, in which reference TRBV18 and TRBJ1-6 provide the parts outside the CDR3, is NAGVMQNPRHLVRRRGQEARLRCSPMKGHSHVYWYRQLPEEGLKFMVYLQKENIIDESGMPKERFSAEFPKEGPSILRIQQVVRGDSAAYFCASSPGRNNSPLHFGNGTRLTVT.

The V call is TRBV6-2 or TRBV6-3, the J call TRBJ2-1, with 11 bases that match TRBD2. CDR1 is MNHEY and CDR2 is SVGEGT in the germline V gene. The CDR3 length is 17 residues. V dropped 6 bases and J dropped 5; count of bases not matched to a gene: 12. In DNA, the CDR3 is TGTGCCAGCAGCTTCGACCCTAGCGGGAGGCAAGACAATGAGCAGTTCTTC. This sequence encodes CASSFDPSGRQDNEQFF.

The rearrangement joins TRBV30 to TRBJ1-6; maybe TRBD1 (5 bases). Trimming pared 5 bases from V and 7 bases from J, leaving 12 bases between. The CDR3 sequence is 13 residues long. In germline, CDR1 is GTSNPN, CDR2 SVGIG (reference sequence). The CDR3 spells CAWSWAGNSPLHF. The CDR3 DNA reads as TGTGCCTGGTCTTGGGCAGGGAATTCACCCCTCCACTTT.

The rearrangement joins TRBV3-1 (or the pseudogene TRBV3-2) to TRBJ2-7; D is uncertain. V was shortened by 0 bases and J by 0 bases, with 9 bases between the two germline ends. The CDR3 sequence is 15 residues long. The V gene's germline CDR1 is LGHDT and CDR2 YNNKEL (reference sequence). CDR3 sequence (DNA): TGTGCCAGCAGCCAAGAGAAAGGAAGCTCCTACGAGCAGTACTTC. Translating it yields CASSQEKGSSYEQYF.

This sequence joins TRBV18 and TRBJ1-4, with 9 bases aligning to TRBD1. The ends lost 3 bases at V and 6 bases at J; junction bases unmatched: 2. CDR3 length equals 14 residues. The germline V gene encodes CDR1 KGHSH and CDR2 LQKENI. The CDR3 spells CASSPGQGYEKLFF. The CDR3 nucleotides are TGTGCCAGCTCACCGGGACAGGGATATGAAAAACTGTTTTTT.

V gene TRBV7-9 combines with J gene TRBJ1-4, with a tentative D call TRBD1 (6 bases). There are 12 residues in the CDR3. Per germline, CDR1 SEHNR and CDR2 FQNEAQ (reference sequence). V shed 5 bases and J shed 8 bases, with 9 bases lying between them. CDR3: CASSDDREKLFF. The CDR3 DNA reads TGTGCCAGCAGCGACGACAGGGAAAAACTGTTTTTT.

This chain joins TRBV4-1 and TRBJ1-2, with D possibly being TRBD1 (5 bases). The CDR3 runs 16 residues. V was pared by 0 bases and J by 7 bases, with 18 bases between. Germline V lookup: CDR1 MGHRA, CDR2 YSYEKL. CDR3 sequence (DNA): TGCGCCAGCAGCCAAGATAGAGGGGTAGGGTGGGGTGGCTACACCTTC. Its protein is CASSQDRGVGWGGYTF.

The chain uses TRBV5-1 and TRBJ2-7; 8 nucleotides line up with TRBD2. With V trimmed by 4 bases and J by 5 bases, 14 bases remained unmatched. The CDR3 runs 16 residues. Per germline, CDR1 SGHRS and CDR2 YFSETQ. The CDR3 DNA reads TGCGCCAGCAGCCCTATTACTAGCGGACCGAGTGACGAGCAGTACTTC. Its protein is CASSPITSGPSDEQYF. Based on the CDR3 plus reference TRBV5-1 and TRBJ2-7, the full variable domain is KAGVTQTPRYLIKTRGQQVTLSCSPISGHRSVSWYQQTPGQGLQFLFEYFSETQRNKGNFPGRFSGRQFSNSRSEMNVSTLELGDSALYLCASSPITSGPSDEQYFGPGTRLTVT.

The gene calls are TRBV6-1 and TRBJ1-4; D might be TRBD1 (5 bases). Germline loops: CDR1 MNHNS, CDR2 SASEGT. The CDR3 runs to 16 residues. With 2 bases removed from V and 8 bases from J, the gap between germline ends came to 18 bases. The CDR3 loop is CASSESGQGVREKLFF. The CDR3 DNA follows: TGTGCCAGCAGTGAAAGCGGACAAGGGGTTAGAGAAAAACTGTTTTTT.

This clone was counted only a few times. V is TRBV2 and J is TRBJ2-5; the D gene is possibly TRBD2 (7 bases). Deletions cut 6 bases from V and 3 bases from J, with 17 bases between. Germline V CDR1 and CDR2: SNHLY, FYNNEI. CDR3 size: 15 residues. In DNA form, the CDR3 reads TGTGCCAGCAGAAGGGCGGGAGAGGGGGAAGAGACCCAGTACTTC. Translated: CASRRAGEGEETQYF.

The chain couples TRBV5-1 to TRBJ1-1, with TRBD1 as a possible D gene (6 bases). The CDR3 is 14 residues long. Trimming shortened V by 1 base and J by 5 bases, and 12 bases separated the two germline ends. Looked up from germline, CDR1 is SGHRS and CDR2 is YFSETQ. CDR3 coding DNA: TGCGCCAGCAGCTTGTCGTGGGGGACAACTGAAGCTTTCTTT. Translated, it gives CASSLSWGTTEAFF.

V is TRBV7-2 and J is TRBJ2-1, with TRBD2 matching 11 bases. Germline-derived CDR1 and CDR2 are SGHTA and FQGNSA. J lost 7 bases, V lost 4 bases, and 18 bases had no gene match. The CDR3 is 19 amino acids. Written as DNA, the CDR3 is TGTGCCAGCAGCTCCTTAGCGGGAGGGCCTCGTTTGGGGGGGAATGAGCAGTTCTTC. Amino acid sequence: CASSSLAGGPRLGGNEQFF.

This CDR3 is CASSWGLQGSEQYF. The CDR3 nucleotides are TGTGCCAGCAGCTGGGGTCTACAGGGTAGCGAGCAGTACTTC. V is TRBV11-3 and J is TRBJ2-7; possible D gene TRBD1, 6 bases. Trimming took off 4 bases at V and 6 bases at J, with 16 bases between the two ends. Germline V CDR1 and CDR2: SGHNT, YENEEA. The CDR3 runs to 14 residues.